This T cell receptor beta chain was documented in a study of blood T cell repertoires in COVID-19. For recovered donors of Cohort 3, there were two negative PCRs, clearance, or symptom resolution. Profiling relied on immunoSEQ multiplex PCR, and the TCRdb table lists in-frame clones only, not all of them. The data hold around 480,000 clones, with roughly 90% observed a single time. This receptor was taken from a woman under 30 who had recovered from COVID-19. The sequenced sample consisted of PBMCs or T cells enriched from blood (not recorded which).

CDR3 amino acids: CASSWTGGAATF. The CDR3 DNA reads as TGTGCCAGCAGCTGGACAGGGGGCGCAGCTACCTTC. The chain joins TRBV7-9 to TRBJ1-2, with 11 positions matching TRBD1. The CDR3 contains 12 residues. With 4 bases clipped from V and 14 bases from J, the junction kept 6 bases outside the gene matches. Germline V lookup: CDR1 SEHNR, CDR2 FQNEAQ (reference sequence).